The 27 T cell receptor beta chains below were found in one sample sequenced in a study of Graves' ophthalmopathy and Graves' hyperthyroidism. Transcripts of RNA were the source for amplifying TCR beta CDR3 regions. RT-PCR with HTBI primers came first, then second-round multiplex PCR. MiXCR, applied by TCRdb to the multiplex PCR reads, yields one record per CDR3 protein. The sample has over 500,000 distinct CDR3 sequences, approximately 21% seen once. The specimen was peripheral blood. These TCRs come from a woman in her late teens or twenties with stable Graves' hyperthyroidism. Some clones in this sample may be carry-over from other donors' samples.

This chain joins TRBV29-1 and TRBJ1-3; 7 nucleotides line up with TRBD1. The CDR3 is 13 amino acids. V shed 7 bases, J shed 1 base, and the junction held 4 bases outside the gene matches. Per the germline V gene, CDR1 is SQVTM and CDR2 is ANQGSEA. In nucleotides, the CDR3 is TGCAGCGGACAGGGCACTTCTGGAAACACCATATATTTT. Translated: CSGQGTSGNTIYF.

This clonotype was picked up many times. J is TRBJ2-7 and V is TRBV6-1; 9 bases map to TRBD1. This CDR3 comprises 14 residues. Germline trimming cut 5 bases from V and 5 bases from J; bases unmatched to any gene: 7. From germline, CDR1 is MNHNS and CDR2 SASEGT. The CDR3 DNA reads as TGTGCCAGCAGTCCGAGGACAGGGGTACACGAGCAGTACTTC. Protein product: CASSPRTGVHEQYF.

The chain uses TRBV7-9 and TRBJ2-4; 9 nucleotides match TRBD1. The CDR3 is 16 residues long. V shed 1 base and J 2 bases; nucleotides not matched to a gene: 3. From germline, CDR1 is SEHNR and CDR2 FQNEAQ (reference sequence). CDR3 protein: CASSLGGTGSKNIQYF. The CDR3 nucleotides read TGTGCCAGCAGCTTAGGTGGGACAGGGTCCAAAAACATTCAGTACTTC.

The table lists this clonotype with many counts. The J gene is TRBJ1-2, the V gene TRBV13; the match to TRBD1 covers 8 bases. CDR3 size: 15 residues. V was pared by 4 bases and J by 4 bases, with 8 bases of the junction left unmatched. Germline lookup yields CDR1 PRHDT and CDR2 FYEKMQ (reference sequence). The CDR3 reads CASSYPGQEFYGYTF. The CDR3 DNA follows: TGTGCCAGCAGCTACCCGGGACAGGAGTTCTATGGCTACACCTTC.

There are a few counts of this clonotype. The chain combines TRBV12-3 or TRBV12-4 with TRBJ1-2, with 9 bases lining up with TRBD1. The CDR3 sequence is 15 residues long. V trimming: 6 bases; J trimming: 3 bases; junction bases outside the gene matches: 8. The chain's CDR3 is CASREPGQGHYGYTF. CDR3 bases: TGTGCCAGCAGGGAACCGGGACAGGGCCACTATGGCTACACCTTC.

The CDR3 DNA sequence: TGTGCCAGCAGCTTAGTGGGTTGGGGTAATCGGAACACTGAAGCTTTCTTT. This translates into CASSLVGWGNRNTEAFF. The chain combines TRBV11-2 with TRBJ1-1; D is unresolved. The CDR3 runs 17 residues. Germline loops: CDR1 SGHAT, CDR2 FQNNGV. V lost 1 base to trimming and J lost 1 base, with 16 bases between them.

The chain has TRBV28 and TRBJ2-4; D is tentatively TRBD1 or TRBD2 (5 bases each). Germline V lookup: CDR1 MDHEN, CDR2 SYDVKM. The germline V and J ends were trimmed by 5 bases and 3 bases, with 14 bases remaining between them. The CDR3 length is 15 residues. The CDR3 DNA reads TGTGCCAGCAGTACCGGGGACCGCCTCAAAAACATTCAGTACTTC. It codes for CASSTGDRLKNIQYF.

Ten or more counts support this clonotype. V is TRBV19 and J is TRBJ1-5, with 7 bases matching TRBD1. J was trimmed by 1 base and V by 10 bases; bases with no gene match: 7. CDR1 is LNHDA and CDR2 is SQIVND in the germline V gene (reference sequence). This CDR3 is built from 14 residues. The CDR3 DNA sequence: TGTGCCACCAGACAGGGCTGGAGCAATCAGCCCCAGCATTTT. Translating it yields CATRQGWSNQPQHF.

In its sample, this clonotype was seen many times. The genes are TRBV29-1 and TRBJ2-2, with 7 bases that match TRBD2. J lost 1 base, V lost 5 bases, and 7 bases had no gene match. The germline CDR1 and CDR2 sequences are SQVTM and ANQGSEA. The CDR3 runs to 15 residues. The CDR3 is CSVILGRGNTGELFF. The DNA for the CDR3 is TGCAGCGTTATCTTGGGGAGGGGGAACACCGGGGAGCTGTTTTTT.

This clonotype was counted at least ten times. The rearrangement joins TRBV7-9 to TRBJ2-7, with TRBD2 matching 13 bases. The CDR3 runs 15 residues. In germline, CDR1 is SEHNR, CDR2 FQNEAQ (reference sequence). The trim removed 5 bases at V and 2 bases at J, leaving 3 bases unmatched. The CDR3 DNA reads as TGTGCCAGCAGCCGTACTAGCGGGAGGGCCTACGAGCAGTACTTC. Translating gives CASSRTSGRAYEQYF.

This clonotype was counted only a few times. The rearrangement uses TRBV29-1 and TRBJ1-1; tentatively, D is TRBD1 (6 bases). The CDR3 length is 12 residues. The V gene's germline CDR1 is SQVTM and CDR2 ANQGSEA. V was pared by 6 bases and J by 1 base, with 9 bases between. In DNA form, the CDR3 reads TGCAGCGTCGACAGGACGAACACTGAAGCTTTCTTT. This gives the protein CSVDRTNTEAFF.

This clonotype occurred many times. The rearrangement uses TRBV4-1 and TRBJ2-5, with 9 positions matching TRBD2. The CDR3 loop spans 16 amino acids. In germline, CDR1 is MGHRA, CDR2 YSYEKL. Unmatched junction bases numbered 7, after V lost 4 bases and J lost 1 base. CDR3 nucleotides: TGCGCCAGCAGCCTGGAGGGACTAGCACTCCAAGAGACCCAGTACTTC. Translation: CASSLEGLALQETQYF.

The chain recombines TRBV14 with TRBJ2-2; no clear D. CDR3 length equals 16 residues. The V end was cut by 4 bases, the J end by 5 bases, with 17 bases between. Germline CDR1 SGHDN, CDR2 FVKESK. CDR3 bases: TGTGCCAGCAGCCCGAGAGCAGGAAGAAAAACCGGGGAGCTGTTTTTT. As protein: CASSPRAGRKTGELFF.

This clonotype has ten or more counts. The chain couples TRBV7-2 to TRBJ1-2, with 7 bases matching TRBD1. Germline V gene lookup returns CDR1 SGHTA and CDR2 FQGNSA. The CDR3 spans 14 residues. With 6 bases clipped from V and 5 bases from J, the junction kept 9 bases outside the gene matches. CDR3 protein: CASRSAGTAYGYTF. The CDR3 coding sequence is TGTGCCAGCAGGTCCGCCGGGACAGCTTATGGCTACACCTTC.

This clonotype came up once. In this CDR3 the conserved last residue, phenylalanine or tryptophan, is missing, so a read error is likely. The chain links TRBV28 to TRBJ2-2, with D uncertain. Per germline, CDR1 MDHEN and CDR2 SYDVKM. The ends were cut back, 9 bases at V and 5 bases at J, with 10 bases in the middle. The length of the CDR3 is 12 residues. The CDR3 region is CASTELTGELFL. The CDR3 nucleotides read TGTGCCAGTACAGAACTTACCGGGGAGCTGTTTCTT.

CDR3 DNA sequence: TGTGCCATCAGCTCCGGGACAGCGCAAGAGACCCAGTACTTC. This translates into CAISSGTAQETQYF. The rearrangement links TRBV10-3 to TRBJ2-5; 7 bases map to TRBD1. Germline-derived CDR1 and CDR2 are ENHRY and SYGVKD. The CDR3 is 14 amino acids. V gave up 6 bases and J gave up 2 bases; unmatched junction bases: 6.

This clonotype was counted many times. The CDR3 reads CASRGREAGELFF. The CDR3 coding sequence is TGTGCCAGCAGGGGCAGGGAAGCCGGGGAGCTGTTTTTT. The rearrangement links TRBV7-3 to TRBJ2-2; D is possibly TRBD1 (5 bases). CDR1 is SGHTA and CDR2 is FQGTGA in the germline V gene. The length of the CDR3 is 13 residues. The V gene lost 6 bases and the J gene lost 6 bases, with 11 bases spanning the gap. Full variable domain (rest looked up from reference TRBV7-3 and TRBJ2-2): GAGVSQTPSNKVTEKGKYVELRCDPISGHTALYWYRQSLGQGPEFLIYFQGTGAADDSGLPNDRFFAVRPEGSVSTLKIQRTERGDSAVYLCASRGREAGELFFGEGSRLTVL.

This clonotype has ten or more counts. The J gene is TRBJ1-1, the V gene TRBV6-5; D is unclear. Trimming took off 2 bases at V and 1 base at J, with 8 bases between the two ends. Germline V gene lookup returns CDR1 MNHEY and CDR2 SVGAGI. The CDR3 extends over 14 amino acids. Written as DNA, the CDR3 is TGTGCCAGCAGTTACGGACCGACGAACACTGAAGCTTTCTTT. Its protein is CASSYGPTNTEAFF.

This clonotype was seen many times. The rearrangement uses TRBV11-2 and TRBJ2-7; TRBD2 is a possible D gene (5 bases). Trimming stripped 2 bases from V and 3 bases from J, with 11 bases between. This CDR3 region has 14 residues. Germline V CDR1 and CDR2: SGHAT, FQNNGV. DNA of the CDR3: TGTGCCAGCAGCTTAACTTCTCGGGGCTACGAGCAGTACTTC. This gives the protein CASSLTSRGYEQYF.

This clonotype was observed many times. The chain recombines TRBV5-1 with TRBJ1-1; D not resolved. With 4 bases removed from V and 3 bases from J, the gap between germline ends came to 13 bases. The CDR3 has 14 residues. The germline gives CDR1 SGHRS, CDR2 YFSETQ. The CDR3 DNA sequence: TGCGCCAGCAGCACGGGGAGGCTGGACACTGAAGCTTTCTTT. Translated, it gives CASSTGRLDTEAFF.

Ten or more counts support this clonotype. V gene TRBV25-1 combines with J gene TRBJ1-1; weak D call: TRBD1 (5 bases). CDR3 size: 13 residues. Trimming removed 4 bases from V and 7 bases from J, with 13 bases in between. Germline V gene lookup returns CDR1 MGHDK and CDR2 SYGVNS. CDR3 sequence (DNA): TGTGCCAGCAGTGTCGTTAGGGGTAGTGAAGCTTTCTTT. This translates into CASSVVRGSEAFF.

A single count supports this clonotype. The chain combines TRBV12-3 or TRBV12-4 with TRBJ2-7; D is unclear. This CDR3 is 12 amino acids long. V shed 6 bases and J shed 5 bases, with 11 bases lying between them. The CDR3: CASRPESDEQYF. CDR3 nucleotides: TGTGCCAGCAGACCGGAATCCGACGAGCAGTACTTC.

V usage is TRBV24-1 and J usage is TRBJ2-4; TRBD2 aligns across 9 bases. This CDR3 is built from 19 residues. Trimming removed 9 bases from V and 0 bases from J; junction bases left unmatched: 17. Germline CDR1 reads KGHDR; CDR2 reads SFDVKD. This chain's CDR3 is CATWRGGASGELAKNIQYF. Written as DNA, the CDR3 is TGTGCCACCTGGCGGGGGGGGGCTAGCGGGGAACTAGCCAAAAACATTCAGTACTTC.

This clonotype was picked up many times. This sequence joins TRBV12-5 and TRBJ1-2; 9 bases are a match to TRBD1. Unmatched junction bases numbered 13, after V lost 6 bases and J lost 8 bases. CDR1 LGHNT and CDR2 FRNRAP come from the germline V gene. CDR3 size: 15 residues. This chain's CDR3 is CASGHRDRASWGYTF. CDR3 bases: TGTGCTAGTGGGCACCGGGACAGGGCTTCCTGGGGCTACACCTTC.

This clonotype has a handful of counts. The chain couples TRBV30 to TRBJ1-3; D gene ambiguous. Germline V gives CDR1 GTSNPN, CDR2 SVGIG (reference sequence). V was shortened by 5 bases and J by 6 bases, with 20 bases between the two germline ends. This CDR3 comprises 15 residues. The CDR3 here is CAWARTAWGENTIYF. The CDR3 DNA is TGTGCCTGGGCAAGGACTGCCTGGGGTGAAAACACCATATATTTT.

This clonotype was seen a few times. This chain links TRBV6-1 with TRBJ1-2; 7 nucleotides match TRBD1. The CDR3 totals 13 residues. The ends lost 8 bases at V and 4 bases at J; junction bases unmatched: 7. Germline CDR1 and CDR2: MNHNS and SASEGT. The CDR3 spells CASSGGLIYGYTF. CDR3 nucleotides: TGTGCCAGCTCAGGGGGTTTGATCTATGGCTACACCTTC.

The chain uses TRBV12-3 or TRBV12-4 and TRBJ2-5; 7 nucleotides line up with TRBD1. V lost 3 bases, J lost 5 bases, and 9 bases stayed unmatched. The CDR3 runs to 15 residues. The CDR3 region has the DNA TGTGCCAGCAGTTTCGGCCAGGGGGATAGGGAGACCCAGTACTTC. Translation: CASSFGQGDRETQYF.